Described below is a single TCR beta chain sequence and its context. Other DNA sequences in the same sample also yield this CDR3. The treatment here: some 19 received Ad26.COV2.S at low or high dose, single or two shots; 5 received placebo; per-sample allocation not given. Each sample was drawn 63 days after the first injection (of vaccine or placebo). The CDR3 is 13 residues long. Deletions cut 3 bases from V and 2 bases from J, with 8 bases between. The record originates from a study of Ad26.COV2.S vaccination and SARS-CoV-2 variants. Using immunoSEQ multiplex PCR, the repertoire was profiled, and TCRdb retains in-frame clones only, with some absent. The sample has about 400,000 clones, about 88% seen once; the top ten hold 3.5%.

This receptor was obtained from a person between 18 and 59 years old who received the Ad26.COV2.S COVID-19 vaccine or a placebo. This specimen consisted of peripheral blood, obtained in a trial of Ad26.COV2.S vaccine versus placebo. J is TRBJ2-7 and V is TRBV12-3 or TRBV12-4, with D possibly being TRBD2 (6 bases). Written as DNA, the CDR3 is TGTGCCAGCAGTTTGGGAGGCACCTACGAGCAGTACTTC. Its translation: CASSLGGTYEQYF.